Below, 24 T cell receptor beta chains from the same sample are listed, as sequenced in a study of blood T cell repertoires in COVID-19. Clones were read by immunoSEQ multiplex PCR, and TCRdb kept only the in-frame ones, dropping some. The data hold hundreds of thousands of clones, with roughly 87% observed a single time. Sequenced input: peripheral blood. These receptors came from a woman aged 18-30 years who had recovered from COVID-19.

This clone was picked up a small number of times. The chain recombines TRBV2 with TRBJ1-2; D call uncertain. V lost 2 bases and J 2 bases, leaving 9 bases between the germline ends. This CDR3 is built from 14 residues. Looked up from germline, CDR1 is SNHLY and CDR2 is FYNNEI. The DNA for the CDR3 is TGTGCCAGCAGTGAAACTGCGGGGAACTATGGCTACACCTTC. Protein product: CASSETAGNYGYTF.

This clone was observed a handful of times. The rearrangement joins TRBV9 to TRBJ2-7; no firm D call. Germline V gene data show CDR1 as SGDLS and CDR2 as YYNGEE. Trimming took 3 bases from V and 1 from J, leaving 8 bases between them. This CDR3 spans 13 amino acids. The CDR3 DNA reads as TGTGCCAGCAGCGGCGCCGGTTCCTACGAGCAGTACTTC. It yields the protein CASSGAGSYEQYF.

The V gene is TRBV14, the J gene TRBJ2-7; 7 nucleotides align to TRBD1. V was pared by 6 bases and J by 3 bases, with 5 bases of the junction left unmatched. The germline V gene has CDR1 SGHDN and CDR2 FVKESK. This CDR3 comprises 13 residues. CDR3 sequence reads: CASRETGIYEQYF. CDR3 sequence (DNA): TGTGCCAGCAGAGAGACAGGGATCTACGAGCAGTACTTC.

The V call is TRBV7-2, the J call TRBJ1-2; D ambiguous. V shed 0 bases and J shed 4 bases, with 9 bases lying between them. CDR1 SGHTA and CDR2 FQGNSA come from the germline V gene. The CDR3 consists of 14 residues. The CDR3 sequence is CASSLATGSYGYTF. CDR3 nucleotide sequence: TGTGCCAGCAGCTTAGCGACGGGAAGCTATGGCTACACCTTC.

This rearrangement joins TRBV7-9 to TRBJ1-5, with 7 bases identical to TRBD1. The V segment lost 5 bases and the J segment 2 bases; nucleotides outside the gene matches: 0. Germline CDR1 SEHNR, CDR2 FQNEAQ (reference sequence). The CDR3 totals 13 residues. CDR3 amino acids: CASSGTGNQPQHF. In nucleotides, the CDR3 is TGTGCCAGCAGCGGGACAGGCAATCAGCCCCAGCATTTT. The whole variable domain, filled in from reference TRBV7-9 and TRBJ1-5, reads DTGVSQNPRHKITKRGQNVTFRCDPISEHNRLYWYRQTLGQGPEFLTYFQNEAQLEKSRLLSDRFSAERPKGSFSTLEIQRTEQGDSAMYLCASSGTGNQPQHFGDGTRLSIL.

This chain joins TRBV9 and TRBJ2-5, with D unclear. Germline V gene data show CDR1 as SGDLS and CDR2 as YYNGEE. V was pared by 0 bases and J by 3 bases, with 12 bases between. The CDR3 is 15 residues long. This chain's CDR3 is CASSVVTASKETQYF. The CDR3 nucleotides read TGTGCCAGCAGCGTAGTCACAGCTTCCAAAGAGACCCAGTACTTC. Full variable domain (missing parts from reference TRBV9 and TRBJ2-5): DSGVTQTPKHLITATGQRVTLRCSPRSGDLSVYWYQQSLDQGLQFLIQYYNGEERAKGNILERFSAQQFPDLHSELNLSSLELGDSALYFCASSVVTASKETQYFGPGTRLLVL.

The chain uses TRBV6-5 and TRBJ2-1; TRBD2 matches 7 bases. The CDR3 consists of 15 residues. Trimming at V came to 5 bases and at J to 9 bases, leaving 13 bases not matched to a gene. The V gene's germline CDR1 is MNHEY and CDR2 SVGAGI. CDR3 protein: CASSRPGLRGSEQFF. The CDR3, as DNA: TGTGCCAGCAGTCGACCGGGACTACGGGGGAGTGAGCAGTTCTTC.

The chain uses TRBV7-9 and TRBJ1-2; 7 bases align to TRBD1. Germline-derived CDR1 and CDR2 are SEHNR and FQNEAQ (reference sequence). Losses at the gene ends were 2 bases for V and 5 bases for J; bases not matched to a gene: 8. The CDR3 runs 15 residues. The CDR3 is CASSLPTGLEYGYTF. As DNA, the CDR3 is TGTGCCAGCAGCTTACCGACAGGGTTGGAATATGGCTACACCTTC.

This chain joins TRBV30 and TRBJ2-1, with a tentative D call TRBD2 (6 bases). The germline V gene has CDR1 GTSNPN and CDR2 SVGIG (reference sequence). V shed 7 bases and J shed 3 bases, with 10 bases lying between them. This CDR3 region has 12 residues. The CDR3 is CASGGDYNEQFF. The CDR3 DNA is TGTGCCTCAGGCGGGGACTACAATGAGCAGTTCTTC.

The V call is TRBV9, the J call TRBJ1-1; D is possibly TRBD1 (5 bases). The germline V gene has CDR1 SGDLS and CDR2 YYNGEE. V dropped 4 bases and J dropped 4 bases, with 11 bases sitting between them. This CDR3 is built from 13 residues. The CDR3 DNA follows: TGTGCCAGCAGCCCGTCCGGGGGCACTGAAGCTTTCTTT. Its translation is CASSPSGGTEAFF.

The V and J genes are TRBV19 and TRBJ1-2; 7 bases align to TRBD1. The CDR3 is 14 residues long. The germline CDR1 and CDR2 sequences are LNHDA and SQIVND (reference sequence). J gave up 8 bases and V 3 bases, and 9 bases lay outside the gene matches. The chain's CDR3 is CASSIKGASAGYTF. The CDR3 DNA is TGTGCCAGTAGTATTAAGGGGGCTTCTGCCGGCTACACCTTC.

In nucleotides, the CDR3 is TGTGCCAGCAGCCGGGACAGGGTTTTCGAGCAGTACTTC. This codes for CASSRDRVFEQYF. The J gene is TRBJ2-7, the V gene TRBV5-5; 9 nucleotides match TRBD1. The CDR3 sequence is 13 residues long. CDR1 SGHKS and CDR2 YYEKEE come from the germline V gene (reference sequence). With V trimmed by 4 bases and J by 6 bases, 5 bases remained unmatched.

In its sample, this clone was seen a few times. V and J are TRBV25-1 and TRBJ2-4; a weak D match, TRBD1 (6 bases). With 7 bases removed from V and 8 bases from J, the gap between germline ends came to 24 bases. Germline V gene sequence: CDR1 MGHDK, CDR2 SYGVNS. This CDR3 has 16 amino acids. CDR3 protein: CASTHRDLHDGDIQYF. The CDR3 nucleotides read TGTGCCAGCACTCACAGGGACCTCCATGACGGGGACATTCAGTACTTC.

The gene calls are TRBV4-1 and TRBJ2-3; the match to TRBD2 covers 7 bases. The CDR3 sequence is 16 residues long. V lost 1 base and J lost 2; bases outside the gene matches: 6. The germline CDR1 and CDR2 sequences are MGHRA and YSYEKL. Here the CDR3 DNA reads TGCGCCAGCAGCCAAGGCGCGGGAGCCTACACAGATACGCAGTATTTT. This gives the protein CASSQGAGAYTDTQYF.

The V gene is TRBV5-4, the J gene TRBJ1-1; D is unclear. V was clipped by 4 bases and J by 6 bases, with 16 bases between them. Germline CDR1 SGHNT, CDR2 YYREEE (reference sequence). The CDR3 runs to 14 residues. CDR3 in amino acids: CASSLDATNAEAFF. In DNA, the CDR3 is TGTGCCAGCAGCCTCGATGCTACCAACGCTGAAGCTTTCTTT.

The chain has TRBV11-1 and TRBJ2-7; tentative D call: TRBD1 (6 bases). The germline V gene has CDR1 SGHAT and CDR2 FQDESV (reference sequence). This CDR3 comprises 15 residues. Trimming took 1 base from V and 0 from J, leaving 10 bases between them. The CDR3 spells CASSLEGVSSYEQYF. The CDR3 nucleotides are TGTGCCAGCAGCTTAGAGGGGGTGAGCTCCTACGAGCAGTACTTC.

The gene calls are TRBV7-9 and TRBJ2-5, with TRBD2 matching 15 bases. V lost 8 bases to trimming and J lost 1 base; unmatched junction nucleotides: 11. CDR1 and CDR2 from the germline V gene are SEHNR and FQNEAQ (reference sequence). There are 18 residues in the CDR3. The CDR3 sequence is CASSPGLAGGPRQETQYF. CDR3 coding DNA: TGTGCCAGCTCCCCGGGACTAGCGGGAGGACCCCGCCAAGAGACCCAGTACTTC. The full variable domain, with the rest looked up from reference TRBV7-9 and TRBJ2-5, is DTGVSQNPRHKITKRGQNVTFRCDPISEHNRLYWYRQTLGQGPEFLTYFQNEAQLEKSRLLSDRFSAERPKGSFSTLEIQRTEQGDSAMYLCASSPGLAGGPRQETQYFGPGTRLLVL.

The chain uses TRBV10-3 and TRBJ2-3; tentative D call: TRBD1 (6 bases). Germline V CDR1 and CDR2: ENHRY, SYGVKD. Trimming removed 6 bases from V and 7 bases from J, with 26 bases in between. The CDR3 runs to 17 residues. This CDR3 is CAIRSSESGPGTNTQYF. In DNA, the CDR3 is TGTGCCATCAGAAGCTCCGAGTCGGGCCCCGGGACAAATACGCAGTATTTT.

The chain links TRBV7-2 to TRBJ1-1; no clear D. Trimming took off 5 bases at V and 3 bases at J, with 7 bases between the two ends. Germline lookup yields CDR1 SGHTA and CDR2 FQGNSA. The CDR3 runs to 12 residues. In nucleotides, the CDR3 is TGTGCCAGCAGCACCCGGGACACTGAAGCTTTCTTT. This translates into CASSTRDTEAFF.

The chain uses TRBV19 and TRBJ2-3, with 9 bases aligning to TRBD2. Germline values: CDR1 LNHDA, CDR2 SQIVND (reference sequence). This CDR3 has 16 amino acids. V was pared by 2 bases and J by 3 bases, with 6 bases of the junction left unmatched. CDR3 nucleotide sequence: TGTGCCAGTAGTATAAAAAGTAGCGGGAGAACAGATACGCAGTATTTT. This translates into CASSIKSSGRTDTQYF.

The J gene is TRBJ2-3, the V gene TRBV7-3; 7 nucleotides agree with TRBD2. Germline CDR1 is SGHTA and CDR2 is FQGTGA. The CDR3 has 14 amino acids. V shed 5 bases and J 0 bases; nucleotides not matched to a gene: 2. For the CDR3, the DNA is TGTGCCAGCAGCCATAGCGGGAGCACAGATACGCAGTATTTT. This encodes CASSHSGSTDTQYF.

This chain uses TRBV24-1 with TRBJ2-1; the match to TRBD2 covers 9 bases. Per germline, CDR1 KGHDR and CDR2 SFDVKD. CDR3 size: 16 residues. Trimming cost V 3 bases and J 4 bases; bases outside gene matches: 6. CDR3 in DNA: TGTGCCACCAGTGATGCTAGCGGGATGTTGTACAATGAGCAGTTCTTC. It is translated as CATSDASGMLYNEQFF.

The chain combines TRBV7-9 with TRBJ1-2; D is perhaps TRBD1 (6 bases). Germline values: CDR1 SEHNR, CDR2 FQNEAQ (reference sequence). CDR3 length: 13 residues. Trimming took 5 bases from V and 10 from J, leaving 17 bases between them. CDR3 DNA: TGTGCCAGCAGCCGTCGCACAGGGTCCGACTACACCTTC. Translation: CASSRRTGSDYTF.

The chain employs TRBV15 and TRBJ2-2, with TRBD2 as a possible D gene (5 bases). The germline V gene encodes CDR1 LNHNV and CDR2 YYDKDF (reference sequence). V was cut by 5 bases and J by 3 bases, with 22 bases left in between. This CDR3 has 18 amino acids. CDR3: CATSGATLEDGDTGELFF. As DNA, the CDR3 is TGTGCCACCAGCGGAGCGACTTTGGAGGACGGGGACACCGGGGAGCTGTTTTTT.